This record concerns one T cell receptor (beta chain) sequence. Profiling relied on immunoSEQ multiplex PCR, and the TCRdb table lists in-frame clones only, not all of them. The sample consists of 65,000 to 90,000 clones, about 88% of them appearing once. These data originate in a study of blood T cell repertoires in COVID-19. Study summary: PBMCs, B-cell-depleted T cells, or T cells provided the cDNA or gDNA that made up the material.

CDR3 length: 13 residues. CDR1 is MGHRA, CDR2 YSYEKL, per germline. Trimming cost V 0 bases and J 11 bases; bases outside gene matches: 5. The chain has TRBV4-1 and TRBJ1-2, with 8 nucleotides matching TRBD1. The sequencing input was peripheral blood. This TCR was recovered from a human donor in a cohort sampled during active COVID-19. CDR3 loop: CASSQEDRGMYTF. The CDR3 DNA is TGCGCCAGCAGCCAAGAAGACAGGGGTATGTACACCTTC.